This TCR beta chain was recorded in a study of blood T cell repertoires in COVID-19. Germline loops: CDR1 LGHDT, CDR2 YNNKEL (reference sequence). CDR3 length: 14 residues. Trimming removed 4 bases at V and 0 bases at J, with 10 bases between. The repertoire was sequenced with immunoSEQ multiplex PCR; TCRdb's copy has only in-frame clones and lacks some. Counted here are more than 95,000 clones, almost 90% occurring once; the ten biggest clones make up about 3.2%. The chain is built from TRBV3-1 (or the pseudogene TRBV3-2) and TRBJ2-7; possible D gene TRBD1, 5 bases. The sequence derives from a human donor in a cohort sampled during active COVID-19. The sequenced material came from peripheral blood. CDR3 DNA sequence: TGTGCCAGCAGCCTGGGGCTGAGCTCCTACGAGCAGTACTTC. Its translation is CASSLGLSSYEQYF.